This T cell receptor (beta chain) was observed in a study of technical replicates of blood from a few donors. CDR3 length: 15 residues. V was clipped by 1 base and J by 4 bases, with 14 bases between them. Germline V gene sequence: CDR1 SGHRS, CDR2 YFSETQ. TCRdb keeps only in-frame clones here, not all; method: immunoSEQ multiplex PCR. The table shows tens of thousands of clones, with about 97% occurring only once. V and J are TRBV5-1 and TRBJ1-1; possible D gene TRBD1, 5 bases. This receptor was obtained from a human donor in good health. Sequenced material: T cells isolated from PBMCs. The CDR3 sequence: CASSLITGSSTEAFF. The CDR3 coding sequence is TGCGCCAGCAGCTTGATCACAGGAAGTTCCACTGAAGCTTTCTTT.